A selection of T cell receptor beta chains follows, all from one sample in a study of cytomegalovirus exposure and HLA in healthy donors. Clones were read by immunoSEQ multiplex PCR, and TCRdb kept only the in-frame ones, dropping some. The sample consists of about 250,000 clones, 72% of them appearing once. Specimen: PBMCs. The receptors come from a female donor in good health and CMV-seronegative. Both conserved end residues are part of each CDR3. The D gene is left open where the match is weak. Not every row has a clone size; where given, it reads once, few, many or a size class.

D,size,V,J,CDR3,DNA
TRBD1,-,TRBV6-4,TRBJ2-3,CASSETGSTDTQYF,TGTGCCAGCAGTGAGACAGGGAGCACAGATACGCAGTATTTT
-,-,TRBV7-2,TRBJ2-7,CASRNSQGPYEQYF,TGTGCCAGCAGGAACTCACAGGGACCCTACGAGCAGTACTTC
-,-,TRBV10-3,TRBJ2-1,CAISDSVRAGSYNEQFF,TGTGCCATCAGTGATTCCGTCAGGGCTGGCTCCTACAATGAGCAGTTCTTC
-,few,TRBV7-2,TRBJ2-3,CASSLVHKDTQYF,TGTGCCAGCAGCTTAGTTCACAAAGATACGCAGTATTTT
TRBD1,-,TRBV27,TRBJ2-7,CATSEGQGSSYEQYF,TGTGCCACCTCCGAGGGACAGGGGAGCTCCTACGAGCAGTACTTC
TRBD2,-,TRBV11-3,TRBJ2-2,CASKPSGVTGELFF,TGTGCCAGCAAGCCCAGCGGGGTCACCGGGGAGCTGTTTTTT
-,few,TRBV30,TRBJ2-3,CAWSGVGGGSDTQYF,TGTGCCTGGAGTGGAGTAGGGGGGGGATCCGATACGCAGTATTTT
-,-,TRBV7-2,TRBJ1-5,CASSSLRSRNQPQHF,TGTGCCAGCAGCTCACTTCGGTCACGCAATCAGCCCCAGCATTTT
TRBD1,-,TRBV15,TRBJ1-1,CATSPGQVGAEAFF,TGTGCCACCAGCCCTGGACAGGTCGGGGCTGAAGCTTTCTTT
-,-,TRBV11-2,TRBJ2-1,CASSLVVSSSYNEQFF,TGTGCCAGCAGCTTAGTGGTCTCTAGCTCCTACAATGAGCAGTTCTTC
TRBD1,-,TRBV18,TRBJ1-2,CASSHGGETGGAYGYTF,TGTGCCAGCTCTCACGGGGGAGAGACAGGGGGTGCCTATGGCTACACCTTC
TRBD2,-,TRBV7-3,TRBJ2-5,CASSLGTSGRLGETQYF,TGTGCCAGCAGCCTAGGGACTAGCGGGAGACTCGGGGAGACCCAGTACTTC
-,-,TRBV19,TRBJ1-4,CASSIASGVVGEKLFF,TGTGCCAGTAGTATAGCCTCGGGGGTGGTTGGAGAAAAACTGTTTTTT
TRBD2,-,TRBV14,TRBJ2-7,CASSATSGTYEQYF,TGTGCCAGCAGCGCGACTAGCGGGACCTACGAGCAGTACTTC
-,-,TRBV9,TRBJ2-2,CASSVGGAGELFF,TGTGCCAGCAGCGTAGGGGGCGCCGGGGAGCTGTTTTTT
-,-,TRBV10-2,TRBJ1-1,CASSRDTYTEAFF,TGCGCCAGCAGTCGTGACACCTACACTGAAGCTTTCTTT
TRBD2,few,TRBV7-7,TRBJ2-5,CASSLTSGSAETQYF,TGTGCCAGCAGCTTAACTAGCGGGAGTGCGGAGACCCAGTACTTC
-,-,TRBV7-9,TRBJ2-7,CASSNTGFPNEQYF,TGTGCCAGCAGCAACACAGGGTTTCCGAACGAGCAGTACTTC
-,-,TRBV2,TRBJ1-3,CATSQGKGNTIYF,TGTGCCACCTCACAGGGTAAAGGAAACACCATATATTTT
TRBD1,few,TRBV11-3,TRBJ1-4,CASSLDYRGRDEKLFF,TGTGCCAGCAGCTTAGATTACAGGGGGCGCGATGAAAAACTGTTTTTT
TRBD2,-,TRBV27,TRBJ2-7,CASSLSAGLLNEQYF,TGTGCCAGCAGTTTATCGGCGGGACTACTAAACGAGCAGTACTTC
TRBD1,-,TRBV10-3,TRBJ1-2,CAISEPTGGVSNYGYTF,TGTGCCATCAGCGAACCGACAGGGGGGGTTTCTAACTATGGCTACACCTTC
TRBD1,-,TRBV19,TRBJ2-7,CASSIPWTGSYEQYF,TGTGCCAGTAGCATACCCTGGACAGGCTCCTACGAGCAGTACTTC
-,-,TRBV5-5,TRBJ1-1,CASSLAGGNTEAFF,TGTGCCAGCAGCTTGGCCGGAGGGAACACTGAAGCTTTCTTT
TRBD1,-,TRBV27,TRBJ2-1,CASTHTGQGSSEQFF,TGTGCCAGCACACACACGGGACAGGGGTCATCTGAGCAGTTCTTC
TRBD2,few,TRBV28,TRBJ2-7,CASSTRIAGGDHEQYF,TGTGCCAGCAGTACTCGTATAGCGGGAGGGGACCACGAGCAGTACTTC
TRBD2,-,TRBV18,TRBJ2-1,CASSSGTSVRGEQFF,TGTGCCAGCTCATCCGGGACTAGCGTTAGGGGTGAGCAGTTCTTC
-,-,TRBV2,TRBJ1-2,CASSPDSLANYGYTF,TGTGCCAGCAGCCCCGACAGCCTAGCTAACTATGGCTACACCTTC
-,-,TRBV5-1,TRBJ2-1,CASSLSEGYNEQFF,TGCGCCAGCAGCTTATCGGAGGGGTACAATGAGCAGTTCTTC
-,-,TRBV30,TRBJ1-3,CAWSTGSGNTIYF,TGTGCCTGGAGTACAGGCTCTGGAAACACCATATATTTT
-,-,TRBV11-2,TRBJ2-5,CASSLGQGSFETQYF,TGTGCCAGCAGCTTAGGGCAGGGATCTTTTGAGACCCAGTACTTC
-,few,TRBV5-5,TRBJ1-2,CASSLEPGIPGGGYTF,TGTGCCAGCAGCTTGGAACCCGGGATCCCTGGAGGAGGCTACACCTTC
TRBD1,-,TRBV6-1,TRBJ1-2,CASSEVWDRGINYGYTF,TGTGCCAGCAGTGAAGTGTGGGACAGGGGTATCAACTATGGCTACACCTTC
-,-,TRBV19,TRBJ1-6,CASSIVGHGLNSPLHF,TGTGCCAGTAGTATAGTAGGGCACGGACTCAATTCACCCCTCCACTTT
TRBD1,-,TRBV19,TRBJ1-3,CASAGTGFSGNTIYF,TGTGCCAGCGCCGGGACAGGCTTCTCTGGAAACACCATATATTTT